A selection of T cell receptor beta chains follows, all from one sample in a study of cytomegalovirus exposure and HLA in healthy donors. Clones were sequenced by immunoSEQ multiplex PCR, and TCRdb holds only the in-frame ones, with some missing. The sample contains some 200,000 clones, roughly four fifths of which appear only once. The material sequenced was PBMCs. The receptors shown here come from a young woman in good health and CMV-seronegative. CDR3s include the opening cysteine and the closing phenylalanine or tryptophan. Fields, in order: CDR3 length, D gene, V gene, clone size, J gene, CDR3 DNA, CDR3 protein. The D gene is left open where the match is weak. Part of the rows lack a size; the others show once, few, many or a class for expanded clones.

cdr3_length: 16; d_call: TRBD2; v_call: TRBV27; clone_size: -; j_call: TRBJ2-3; cdr3_nt: TGTGCCAGCAGATACAGACTAGCGGTTAGCACAGATACGCAGTATTTT; cdr3_aa: CASRYRLAVSTDTQYF
cdr3_length: 16; d_call: -; v_call: TRBV6-1; clone_size: -; j_call: TRBJ2-5; cdr3_nt: TGTGCCAGCAGTGAATTTGGAGGGTTTATCGGAGAGACCCAGTACTTC; cdr3_aa: CASSEFGGFIGETQYF
cdr3_length: 14; d_call: -; v_call: TRBV18; clone_size: -; j_call: TRBJ1-2; cdr3_nt: TGTGCCAGCTCACAGTCGGGCAGGGCCTATGGCTACACCTTC; cdr3_aa: CASSQSGRAYGYTF
cdr3_length: 14; d_call: -; v_call: TRBV5-1; clone_size: once; j_call: TRBJ1-4; cdr3_nt: TGCGCCAGCAGCTCCCCAGGGTTTCGGGAAAAACTGTTTTTT; cdr3_aa: CASSSPGFREKLFF
cdr3_length: 13; d_call: -; v_call: TRBV19; clone_size: -; j_call: TRBJ1-1; cdr3_nt: TGTGCCAGTCGATGGCAGGAGAACACTGAAGCTTTCTTT; cdr3_aa: CASRWQENTEAFF
cdr3_length: 14; d_call: -; v_call: TRBV6-5; clone_size: -; j_call: TRBJ2-7; cdr3_nt: TGTGCCAGCAGGCCCAGGGTGGTGAGCTACGAGCAGTACTTC; cdr3_aa: CASRPRVVSYEQYF
cdr3_length: 15; d_call: -; v_call: TRBV19; clone_size: few; j_call: TRBJ2-1; cdr3_nt: TGTGCCAGTAGTTCCTTCCTAAGCTCCTACAATGAGCAGTTCTTC; cdr3_aa: CASSSFLSSYNEQFF
cdr3_length: 15; d_call: TRBD1; v_call: TRBV5-3; clone_size: -; j_call: TRBJ1-5; cdr3_nt: TGTGCCAGTCGGTTTTCGGGACAGTCCAATCAGCCCCAGCATTTT; cdr3_aa: CASRFSGQSNQPQHF
cdr3_length: 16; d_call: TRBD1; v_call: TRBV27; clone_size: -; j_call: TRBJ1-3; cdr3_nt: TGTGCCAGCAGTTTGTCGACAGGGGGCCCTGGAAACACCATATATTTT; cdr3_aa: CASSLSTGGPGNTIYF
cdr3_length: 14; d_call: -; v_call: TRBV6-5; clone_size: few; j_call: TRBJ1-2; cdr3_nt: TGTGCCAGCAGTTACACCCAGGGTGACTATGGCTACACCTTC; cdr3_aa: CASSYTQGDYGYTF
cdr3_length: 14; d_call: TRBD1; v_call: TRBV7-3; clone_size: -; j_call: TRBJ1-2; cdr3_nt: TGTGCCAGCAGCTCAGGACAGGGTAACTATGGCTACACCTTC; cdr3_aa: CASSSGQGNYGYTF
cdr3_length: 12; d_call: -; v_call: TRBV5-8; clone_size: -; j_call: TRBJ2-7; cdr3_nt: TGTGCCAGCAGCTTGGACTTGCCCGAGCAGTACTTC; cdr3_aa: CASSLDLPEQYF
cdr3_length: 12; d_call: -; v_call: TRBV2; clone_size: -; j_call: TRBJ2-3; cdr3_nt: TGTGCCAGCAGTGAAGCGAACGGGGCGCAGTATTTT; cdr3_aa: CASSEANGAQYF
cdr3_length: 14; d_call: -; v_call: TRBV5-1; clone_size: -; j_call: TRBJ2-3; cdr3_nt: TGCGCCAGCAGCTTAGAGAAAGGGGTGGATACGCAGTATTTT; cdr3_aa: CASSLEKGVDTQYF
cdr3_length: 15; d_call: -; v_call: TRBV2; clone_size: -; j_call: TRBJ2-7; cdr3_nt: TGTGCCAGCAGTGAGGAGGGGGGGAGCTCCTACGAGCAGTACTTC; cdr3_aa: CASSEEGGSSYEQYF
cdr3_length: 16; d_call: -; v_call: TRBV19; clone_size: -; j_call: TRBJ1-2; cdr3_nt: TGTGCCAGTACCCAAACACGGCAGGTAGCTAACTATGGCTACACCTTC; cdr3_aa: CASTQTRQVANYGYTF
cdr3_length: 14; d_call: -; v_call: TRBV6-5; clone_size: -; j_call: TRBJ2-5; cdr3_nt: TGTGCCAGCAGTTACTTCCCAGGACACGAGACCCAGTACTTC; cdr3_aa: CASSYFPGHETQYF
cdr3_length: 15; d_call: -; v_call: TRBV7-2; clone_size: -; j_call: TRBJ2-5; cdr3_nt: TGTGCCAGCAGCCCCCTTGGGGGCCCTCAAGAGACCCAGTACTTC; cdr3_aa: CASSPLGGPQETQYF
cdr3_length: 17; d_call: TRBD1; v_call: TRBV18; clone_size: -; j_call: TRBJ2-5; cdr3_nt: TGTGCCAGCTCACCACCGGGGAGCGACAGGGGTCAAGATACCCAGTACTTC; cdr3_aa: CASSPPGSDRGQDTQYF
cdr3_length: 13; d_call: -; v_call: TRBV9; clone_size: -; j_call: TRBJ1-5; cdr3_nt: TGTGCCAGCAGCGGGGGGGGGAATCAGCCCCAGCATTTT; cdr3_aa: CASSGGGNQPQHF
cdr3_length: 17; d_call: -; v_call: TRBV5-1; clone_size: few; j_call: TRBJ2-6; cdr3_nt: TGCGCCAGCAGCCTAATTACGGACAACTCTGGGGCCAACGTCCTGACTTTC; cdr3_aa: CASSLITDNSGANVLTF
cdr3_length: 13; d_call: -; v_call: TRBV30; clone_size: -; j_call: TRBJ1-5; cdr3_nt: TGTGCCTGGAAGCAGGACAAACATCAGCCCCAGCATTTT; cdr3_aa: CAWKQDKHQPQHF
cdr3_length: 13; d_call: -; v_call: TRBV25-1; clone_size: -; j_call: TRBJ2-2; cdr3_nt: TGTGCCAGCAGGACAGGGAACACCGGGGAGCTGTTTTTT; cdr3_aa: CASRTGNTGELFF
cdr3_length: 16; d_call: -; v_call: TRBV5-4; clone_size: -; j_call: TRBJ2-5; cdr3_nt: TGTGCCAGCAGCTTGACTACTTCACAGGGAGGGGAGACCCAGTACTTC; cdr3_aa: CASSLTTSQGGETQYF
cdr3_length: 15; d_call: TRBD2; v_call: TRBV4-1; clone_size: -; j_call: TRBJ2-7; cdr3_nt: TGCGCCAGCAGCCAAGCGATAGGTAGCGGGGACGAGCAGTACTTC; cdr3_aa: CASSQAIGSGDEQYF
cdr3_length: 15; d_call: TRBD1; v_call: TRBV27; clone_size: -; j_call: TRBJ2-7; cdr3_nt: TGTGCCAGCAGTTTTGAGGGGACAGGGATCGCCGAGCAGTACTTC; cdr3_aa: CASSFEGTGIAEQYF
cdr3_length: 13; d_call: -; v_call: TRBV6-1; clone_size: -; j_call: TRBJ2-7; cdr3_nt: TGTGCCTTTAGGGGCGACAGCTCCTACGAGCAGTACTTC; cdr3_aa: CAFRGDSSYEQYF
cdr3_length: 14; d_call: -; v_call: TRBV25-1; clone_size: -; j_call: TRBJ1-6; cdr3_nt: TGTGCCAGCAGTGAAAGGGGGTGGAATTCACCCCTCCACTTT; cdr3_aa: CASSERGWNSPLHF
cdr3_length: 16; d_call: TRBD2; v_call: TRBV15; clone_size: -; j_call: TRBJ2-5; cdr3_nt: TGTGCCACCAGCAGAGGGCTAGCGGGGGGAGAGGAGACCCAGTACTTC; cdr3_aa: CATSRGLAGGEETQYF
cdr3_length: 15; d_call: -; v_call: TRBV11-3; clone_size: once; j_call: TRBJ1-1; cdr3_nt: TGTGCCAGCAGCGGGGGGGACACCAGGAACACTGAAGCTTTCTTT; cdr3_aa: CASSGGDTRNTEAFF
cdr3_length: 14; d_call: TRBD2; v_call: TRBV27; clone_size: -; j_call: TRBJ2-7; cdr3_nt: TGTGCCAGCAGTTTCCTAGGGACTAGCGACGAGCAGTACTTC; cdr3_aa: CASSFLGTSDEQYF
cdr3_length: 15; d_call: -; v_call: TRBV27; clone_size: -; j_call: TRBJ2-7; cdr3_nt: TGTGCCAGCAGTTTTCACCGGGATTCGGACTACGAGCAGTACTTC; cdr3_aa: CASSFHRDSDYEQYF
cdr3_length: 13; d_call: -; v_call: TRBV18; clone_size: -; j_call: TRBJ1-1; cdr3_nt: TGTGCCAGCTCACGAACAGTGAACACTGAAGCTTTCTTT; cdr3_aa: CASSRTVNTEAFF
cdr3_length: 20; d_call: -; v_call: TRBV12-5; clone_size: few; j_call: TRBJ2-2; cdr3_nt: TGTGCTAGTGGTTTGACTAGGGGGCTAGCGGGTCCCGAAAACACCGGGGAGCTGTTTTTT; cdr3_aa: CASGLTRGLAGPENTGELFF
cdr3_length: 15; d_call: -; v_call: TRBV7-2; clone_size: -; j_call: TRBJ2-6; cdr3_nt: TGTGCCAGCAGTCCAACTTTTACGGGGGCCAACGTCCTGACTTTC; cdr3_aa: CASSPTFTGANVLTF
cdr3_length: 11; d_call: TRBD1; v_call: TRBV2; clone_size: -; j_call: TRBJ1-1; cdr3_nt: TGTGCCCGGTCAGGGGGAGCTGAAGCTTTCTTT; cdr3_aa: CARSGGAEAFF
cdr3_length: 14; d_call: TRBD1; v_call: TRBV6-5; clone_size: -; j_call: TRBJ2-2; cdr3_nt: TGTGCCAGCAGGGTGGACAGGGGTGCCGGGGAGCTGTTTTTT; cdr3_aa: CASRVDRGAGELFF
cdr3_length: 15; d_call: TRBD1; v_call: TRBV2; clone_size: -; j_call: TRBJ2-7; cdr3_nt: TGTGCCAGCAGTGAAGCTTGGACAGGGGACTACGAGCAGTACTTC; cdr3_aa: CASSEAWTGDYEQYF
cdr3_length: 16; d_call: TRBD1; v_call: TRBV5-1; clone_size: -; j_call: TRBJ1-3; cdr3_nt: TGCGCCAGCAGCTTGGGACAGGGGGCCACTGGAAACACCATATATTTT; cdr3_aa: CASSLGQGATGNTIYF
cdr3_length: 15; d_call: -; v_call: TRBV4-1; clone_size: once; j_call: TRBJ2-7; cdr3_nt: TGCGCCAGCAGCCAAGTAGACAGTTCACCCTACGAGCAGTACTTC; cdr3_aa: CASSQVDSSPYEQYF
cdr3_length: 15; d_call: TRBD1; v_call: TRBV19; clone_size: -; j_call: TRBJ1-3; cdr3_nt: TGTGCCAGTCAAAACAGGGGCTTCTCTGGAAACACCATATATTTT; cdr3_aa: CASQNRGFSGNTIYF
cdr3_length: 14; d_call: -; v_call: TRBV28; clone_size: -; j_call: TRBJ1-4; cdr3_nt: TGTGCCAGCAGTTTACGGTTCAGGGGCGAAAAACTGTTTTTT; cdr3_aa: CASSLRFRGEKLFF
cdr3_length: 18; d_call: TRBD1; v_call: TRBV7-9; clone_size: -; j_call: TRBJ2-6; cdr3_nt: TGTTCCAGCAGCTACCAGTCCCGGGACAGCTCTGGGGCCAACGTCCTGACTTTC; cdr3_aa: CSSSYQSRDSSGANVLTF
cdr3_length: 14; d_call: -; v_call: TRBV28; clone_size: -; j_call: TRBJ2-5; cdr3_nt: TGTGCCAGCAGTCCCTCCCCGGGTGGAGAGACCCAGTACTTC; cdr3_aa: CASSPSPGGETQYF
cdr3_length: 14; d_call: TRBD1; v_call: TRBV18; clone_size: -; j_call: TRBJ2-7; cdr3_nt: TGTGCCAGCTCTCCCGACAGGGTCACCTACGAGCAGTACTTC; cdr3_aa: CASSPDRVTYEQYF
cdr3_length: 11; d_call: -; v_call: TRBV7-9; clone_size: -; j_call: TRBJ2-7; cdr3_nt: TGTGCCAGCAGCGTAGACTGGGAGCAGTACTTC; cdr3_aa: CASSVDWEQYF
cdr3_length: 15; d_call: TRBD1; v_call: TRBV25-1; clone_size: -; j_call: TRBJ1-1; cdr3_nt: TGTGCCAGCAGTGAAGGGTCAGGGGGGAACACTGAAGCTTTCTTT; cdr3_aa: CASSEGSGGNTEAFF
cdr3_length: 15; d_call: TRBD1; v_call: TRBV5-1; clone_size: once; j_call: TRBJ2-7; cdr3_nt: TGCGCCAGCAGCCGATACACAGGGGACCCCTACGAGCAGTACTTC; cdr3_aa: CASSRYTGDPYEQYF
cdr3_length: 14; d_call: -; v_call: TRBV28; clone_size: -; j_call: TRBJ2-3; cdr3_nt: TGTGCCAGCAGTTCCTGGAGGGCCAAAGATACGCAGTATTTT; cdr3_aa: CASSSWRAKDTQYF
cdr3_length: 12; d_call: -; v_call: TRBV7-3; clone_size: -; j_call: TRBJ2-5; cdr3_nt: TGTGCCAGCAGCTTGGGGCGAGAGACCCAGTACTTC; cdr3_aa: CASSLGRETQYF
cdr3_length: 11; d_call: -; v_call: TRBV27; clone_size: -; j_call: TRBJ2-5; cdr3_nt: TGTGCCAGCAGCTCCCTAGAGACCCAGTACTTC; cdr3_aa: CASSSLETQYF
cdr3_length: 13; d_call: TRBD1; v_call: TRBV5-1; clone_size: -; j_call: TRBJ1-2; cdr3_nt: TGCGCCAGAACCCGGACAGGCAACTATGGCTACACCTTC; cdr3_aa: CARTRTGNYGYTF
cdr3_length: 15; d_call: -; v_call: TRBV27; clone_size: -; j_call: TRBJ1-5; cdr3_nt: TGTGCCAGCAGACCAGCCCGGGCGGGTATTCAGCCCCAGCATTTT; cdr3_aa: CASRPARAGIQPQHF
cdr3_length: 14; d_call: -; v_call: TRBV6-1; clone_size: -; j_call: TRBJ1-1; cdr3_nt: TGTGCCAGCAGTGCCCAACCGGAGTACACTGAAGCTTTCTTT; cdr3_aa: CASSAQPEYTEAFF
cdr3_length: 14; d_call: -; v_call: TRBV7-9; clone_size: -; j_call: TRBJ2-7; cdr3_nt: TGTGCCAGCAGCTCCGGACCCCGAGCGGACGAGCAGTACTTC; cdr3_aa: CASSSGPRADEQYF
cdr3_length: 18; d_call: TRBD2; v_call: TRBV11-2; clone_size: -; j_call: TRBJ2-1; cdr3_nt: TGTGCCAGCACGACAACTAGCGGGAGCATCTTCTCCTACAATGAGCAGTTCTTC; cdr3_aa: CASTTTSGSIFSYNEQFF
cdr3_length: 15; d_call: TRBD1; v_call: TRBV6-5; clone_size: -; j_call: TRBJ2-5; cdr3_nt: TGTGCCAGCAGTCGGAACAGGGGGAACCAAGAGACCCAGTACTTC; cdr3_aa: CASSRNRGNQETQYF